This T cell receptor (beta chain) derives from a study of blood T cell repertoires in COVID-19. Study information: From T cells, B-cell-depleted T cells, or PBMCs came the material, which was cDNA or gDNA.

Per the original methods: Nucleated cell counts were estimated from reference gene primer amplification. Method: immunoSEQ multiplex PCR; TCRdb's copy keeps in-frame clones and lacks some. Clonal size and the V and J genes are those of that table, whereas D and trimming came from the DNA. The sample contains some 400,000 clones, roughly nine tenths of which appear only once. In this sample, this clone turned up a few times. Trimming removed 4 bases from V and 8 bases from J; junction bases left unmatched: 19. From germline, CDR1 is LNHDA and CDR2 SQIVND (reference sequence). This CDR3 is built from 18 residues. Cohort placement rested on clinical history that participants reported themselves.

The TCR comes from a man younger than 40 who had recovered from COVID-19. The genes are TRBV19 and TRBJ2-1; 8 bases agree with TRBD1. Sequencing input: PBMCs or T cells enriched from blood (not recorded which). DNA of the CDR3: TGTGCCAGTAGTACAGTTTCCCTTGCACCCAGGGGGCAGGATGAGCAGTTCTTC. Residues: CASSTVSLAPRGQDEQFF.